A single sample is the source of the 27 T cell receptor beta chains below, sequenced in a study of T-cell memory formation after mild COVID-19. One entry per CDR3 protein results from TCRdb running MiXCR on the 5' RACE reads. The sample lists approximately 50,000 distinct CDR3 sequences, 9.5% to 15% occurring once. Input material: PBMCs or a T cell subset sorted from them (not recorded which). The receptor source for this set is a young man who had mild COVID-19 (a few samples of this study predate the infection). Cell type and time point are not known.

A few counts support this clonotype. The chain combines TRBV20-1 with TRBJ2-1; 10 bases agree with TRBD1. The junction had 9 bases not matched to a gene; V was cut back by 5 bases and J by 2 bases. This CDR3 is 16 amino acids long. Germline lookup yields CDR1 DFQATT and CDR2 SNEGSKA (reference sequence). CDR3 in DNA: TGCAGTGCTCGAGGGACAGGGGTTGGGGCCTACAATGAGCAGTTCTTC. Protein: CSARGTGVGAYNEQFF.

The rearrangement links TRBV3-1 to TRBJ2-1, with a possible D match to TRBD2 (6 bases). Per the germline V gene, CDR1 is LGHDT and CDR2 is YNNKEL (reference sequence). V was shortened by 4 bases and J by 7 bases, with 17 bases between the two germline ends. The length of the CDR3 is 15 residues. The DNA of the CDR3 is TGTGCCAGCAGCCCCCCCGGGACTTCCTTAAATGAGCAGTTCTTC. This gives the protein CASSPPGTSLNEQFF.

This clonotype was recorded at least ten times. J is TRBJ2-2 and V is TRBV5-6; 7 bases are shared with TRBD2. Germline CDR1 reads SGHDT; CDR2 reads YYEEEE. The CDR3 sequence is 16 residues long. The junction had 7 bases not matched to a gene; V was cut back by 5 bases and J by 0 bases. The CDR3 loop is CASRVSGVANTGELFF. The CDR3 nucleotides are TGTGCCAGCAGGGTGAGCGGGGTAGCGAACACCGGGGAGCTGTTTTTT.

This clonotype appeared many times. The chain employs TRBV6-4 and TRBJ2-2; D is possibly TRBD1 or TRBD2 (5 bases each). The CDR3 is 14 amino acids. The V end was cut by 0 bases, the J end by 5 bases, with 7 bases between. Germline values: CDR1 MRHNA, CDR2 SNTAGT. The CDR3: CASSDSGDTGELFF. CDR3 DNA sequence: TGTGCCAGCAGTGACTCGGGGGATACCGGGGAGCTGTTTTTT.

This clonotype was counted only a few times. The rearrangement links TRBV3-1 to TRBJ2-3; 8 bases agree with TRBD2. Germline CDR1 LGHDT, CDR2 YNNKEL (reference sequence). The length of the CDR3 is 13 residues. V was clipped by 8 bases and J by 6 bases; unmatched bases: 7. The CDR3 protein is CASQPGGRDTQYF. CDR3 nucleotide sequence: TGTGCCAGCCAACCGGGGGGGCGTGATACGCAGTATTTT.

This clonotype turned up a few times. The chain has TRBV3-1 and TRBJ1-2, with TRBD1 matching over 7 bases. CDR1 is LGHDT, CDR2 YNNKEL, per germline (reference sequence). The CDR3 is 14 amino acids. Trimming at V came to 5 bases and at J to 0 bases, leaving 3 bases not matched to a gene. CDR3 in DNA: TGTGCCAGCAGCACGGGGACAGCTAACTATGGCTACACCTTC. This gives the protein CASSTGTANYGYTF.

This clonotype was seen at least ten times. The chain has TRBV7-9 and TRBJ2-6; 8 bases match TRBD1. This CDR3 is 13 amino acids long. Germline CDR1 is SEHNR and CDR2 is FQNEAQ (reference sequence). V trimming: 3 bases; J trimming: 15 bases; junction bases outside the gene matches: 7. For the CDR3, the DNA is TGTGCCAGCAGCTTTGTGCAGGACAGGGCCCTGACTTTC. It yields the protein CASSFVQDRALTF.

This clonotype was counted only a few times. For the CDR3, the DNA is TGTGCCAGCAGCCAAGGTCCGGGGTCGAACACTGAAGCTTTCTTT. This gives the protein CASSQGPGSNTEAFF. V is TRBV3-1 and J is TRBJ1-1, with no clear D. The CDR3 runs to 15 residues. Germline CDR1 and CDR2: LGHDT and YNNKEL (reference sequence). V lost 1 base to trimming and J lost 1 base, with 10 bases between them.

The chain uses TRBV15 and TRBJ1-2; D remains unclear. The CDR3 length is 12 residues. Germline assignment: CDR1 LNHNV and CDR2 YYDKDF (reference sequence). Trimming took 4 bases from V and 1 from J, leaving 4 bases between them. CDR3 residues: CATSTLNYGYTF. The DNA of the CDR3 is TGTGCCACCAGCACGCTTAACTATGGCTACACCTTC.

This clonotype was recorded many times. V usage is TRBV21-1 and J usage is TRBJ2-7; the table gives TRBD2 as D, unverified against the DNA. TRBV21-1 is termed a pseudogene. CDR3 length: 14 residues. The CDR3 nucleotides are TGTGCCAGCAGCCCGCGGGGGGGCTCCTACGAGCAGTACGTC. Translating gives CASSPRGGSYEQYV.

V gene TRBV6-5 combines with J gene TRBJ1-2, with D tentatively TRBD1 (5 bases). The CDR3 is made up of 15 amino acids. CDR1 and CDR2 (germline): MNHEY, SVGAGI. Trimming pared 4 bases from V and 0 bases from J, leaving 12 bases between. CDR3 bases: TGTGCCAGCAGTTGGGGCGCGGAAGCTAACTATGGCTACACCTTC. It specifies CASSWGAEANYGYTF.

This clonotype has a count of ten or more. This sequence joins TRBV5-1 and TRBJ2-6; TRBD1 matches at 10 bases. CDR1 SGHRS and CDR2 YFSETQ come from the germline V gene. The V and J ends lost 5 bases and 3 bases, in that order; junction bases with no gene match: 2. The CDR3 is 15 amino acids. CDR3 sequence (DNA): TGCGCCAGCAGGACAGGGGGCAGTGGGGCCAACGTCCTGACTTTC. This sequence encodes CASRTGGSGANVLTF.

At least ten counts were recorded for this clonotype. The rearrangement links TRBV11-2 to TRBJ2-5; D gene ambiguous. V lost 6 bases to trimming and J lost 5 bases, with 13 bases between them. CDR1 is SGHAT, CDR2 FQNNGV, per germline. This CDR3 contains 13 residues. CDR3 residues: CASSVSIRETQYF. The CDR3 DNA follows: TGTGCCAGCAGTGTATCGATACGGGAGACCCAGTACTTC.

This clonotype has just a few counts. The chain couples TRBV6-2 or TRBV6-3 to TRBJ2-7; D possibly uses TRBD1 or TRBD2 (5 bases each). The CDR3 totals 15 residues. CDR1 is MNHEY and CDR2 is SVGEGT in the germline V gene. The V gene lost 6 bases and the J gene lost 6 bases, with 21 bases spanning the gap. The CDR3 sequence: CASSPGTSSRFEQYF. Written as DNA, the CDR3 is TGTGCCAGCAGCCCTGGGACCTCGAGCCGGTTCGAGCAGTACTTC.

This chain joins TRBV18 and TRBJ2-1, with TRBD2 as a possible D gene (6 bases). The V gene's germline CDR1 is KGHSH and CDR2 LQKENI. The CDR3 loop spans 16 amino acids. V lost 4 bases and J 0 bases, leaving 13 bases between the germline ends. CDR3 DNA sequence: TGTGCCAGCTCACGGTTGGGGACTGGCTCCTACAATGAGCAGTTCTTC. Its translation: CASSRLGTGSYNEQFF.

The chain's CDR3 is CSVKGLAIDTQYF. In DNA form, the CDR3 reads TGCAGCGTTAAGGGACTAGCAATAGATACGCAGTATTTT. The V call is TRBV29-1, the J call TRBJ2-3; 9 bases map to TRBD2. Trimming at V came to 5 bases and at J to 5 bases, leaving 5 bases not matched to a gene. Germline assignment: CDR1 SQVTM and CDR2 ANQGSEA. The CDR3 loop spans 13 amino acids.

The chain links TRBV30 to TRBJ1-2; D not certain. The germline gives CDR1 GTSNPN, CDR2 SVGIG (reference sequence). Trimming removed 2 bases from V and 9 bases from J, with 13 bases in between. CDR3 length equals 12 residues. The CDR3 coding sequence is TGTGCCTGGAGTTTACCCGTGGATCGCTACACCTTC. Protein sequence: CAWSLPVDRYTF.

This clonotype was observed many times. The chain combines TRBV7-8 with TRBJ2-5, with a weak D call TRBD2 (7 bases). The CDR3 has 15 amino acids. Trimming removed 4 bases from V and 5 bases from J, with 17 bases in between. CDR1 and CDR2 from the germline V gene are SGHVS and FQNEAQ. The CDR3: CASSSLGGAGETQYF. CDR3 nucleotides: TGTGCCAGCAGCTCCCTTGGGGGGGCTGGGGAGACCCAGTACTTC. The variable domain in full, completed from reference TRBV7-8 and TRBJ2-5, reads GAGVSQSPRYKVAKRGQDVALRCDPISGHVSLFWYQQALGQGPEFLTYFQNEAQLDKSGLPSDRFFAERPEGSVSTLKIQRTQQEDSAVYLCASSSLGGAGETQYFGPGTRLLVL.

The table lists this clonotype with a few counts. The chain combines TRBV28 with TRBJ2-1, with D possibly called TRBD1 or TRBD2 (5 bases each). The CDR3 spans 14 residues. V lost 5 bases and J lost 8, with 16 bases in between. Looked up from germline, CDR1 is MDHEN and CDR2 is SYDVKM. This chain's CDR3 is CASSPPSGLHEQFF. DNA for the CDR3: TGTGCCAGCAGTCCACCCTCGGGGCTCCATGAGCAGTTCTTC.

In this sample, this clonotype is medium-sized. V and J are TRBV7-2 and TRBJ2-1; 8 positions agree with TRBD2. The CDR3 loop spans 16 amino acids. The V and J ends lost 5 bases and 1 base, in that order; junction bases with no gene match: 7. Germline CDR1 reads SGHTA; CDR2 reads FQGNSA. Here the CDR3 reads CASSAGRVESYNEQFF. The CDR3 nucleotides are TGTGCCAGCAGCGCCGGGAGGGTCGAATCCTACAATGAGCAGTTCTTC.

CDR3 sequence: CASSFTGAPSYEQYF. DNA of the CDR3: TGCGCCAGCAGCTTCACCGGCGCTCCTTCCTACGAGCAGTACTTC. V usage is TRBV5-1 and J usage is TRBJ2-7; D unresolved. CDR1 SGHRS and CDR2 YFSETQ come from the germline V gene. The CDR3 length is 15 residues. V shed 2 bases and J shed 1 base, with 13 bases lying between them.

The chain uses TRBV9 and TRBJ1-4; D may be TRBD1 (5 bases). CDR1 and CDR2 (germline): SGDLS, YYNGEE. V was clipped by 3 bases and J by 7 bases, with 13 bases between them. The CDR3 runs 14 residues. The CDR3 DNA reads TGTGCCAGCAGCGCGGGACGTGGGGGTGAAAAACTGTTTTTT. Its translation is CASSAGRGGEKLFF.

This clonotype was observed a few times. V usage is TRBV29-1 and J usage is TRBJ2-5; TRBD2 might be the D (5 bases). The CDR3 has 12 residues. Trimming removed 5 bases at V and 2 bases at J, with 9 bases between. Germline V gene lookup returns CDR1 SQVTM and CDR2 ANQGSEA. The CDR3, as DNA: TGCAGCGTTTTCGGGGATCAAGAGACCCAGTACTTC. Protein product: CSVFGDQETQYF.

This rearrangement joins TRBV7-9 to TRBJ1-1; D call uncertain. V lost 3 bases, J lost 0 bases, and 5 bases lay in between. The CDR3 length is 13 residues. Germline CDR1 is SEHNR and CDR2 is FQNEAQ (reference sequence). CDR3 bases: TGTGCCAGCAGCTTTGAGGTGAACACTGAAGCTTTCTTT. Residues: CASSFEVNTEAFF.

This clonotype was seen many times. The chain employs TRBV7-2 and TRBJ2-3, with 7 bases lining up with TRBD2. V gave up 0 bases and J gave up 7 bases; unmatched junction bases: 7. This CDR3 is built from 15 residues. In germline, CDR1 is SGHTA, CDR2 FQGNSA. The CDR3 DNA sequence: TGTGCCAGCAGCTTAGCGTGGACTAGAGCAAATACGCAGTATTTT. Translated, it gives CASSLAWTRANTQYF.

The chain uses TRBV27 and TRBJ2-3, with D perhaps matching TRBD1 or TRBD2 (5 bases each). The CDR3 is 16 residues long. Looked up from germline, CDR1 is MNHEY and CDR2 is SMNVEV (reference sequence). The ends were cut back, 3 bases at V and 4 bases at J, with 17 bases in the middle. The CDR3 protein is CASSLHGTDGADTQYF. The CDR3 DNA is TGTGCCAGCAGTTTGCACGGGACCGACGGGGCAGATACGCAGTATTTT.

This clonotype was observed many times. The genes are TRBV5-1 and TRBJ2-1; 8 positions agree with TRBD2. The germline gives CDR1 SGHRS, CDR2 YFSETQ. J was trimmed by 6 bases and V by 0 bases; bases with no gene match: 2. This CDR3 contains 14 residues. CDR3 residues: CASSLGGGSNEQFF. CDR3 nucleotides: TGCGCCAGCAGCTTGGGCGGGGGGTCCAATGAGCAGTTCTTC.